One sample yielded the 9 T cell receptor beta chains listed below, sequenced in a study of yellow fever vaccine responses in identical twins. Via MiXCR, TCRdb re-called the RT-PCR reads, giving one row per CDR3 protein. The sample has fewer than 35,000 distinct CDR3 sequences, more than 45% seen once. Specimen: T cells from blood (PBMCs), unsorted or a sorted subset (not recorded which), collected before or after yellow fever vaccination (not recorded which). All receptors come from a woman under 30 who received the yellow fever vaccine.

This sequence joins TRBV7-9 and TRBJ2-7; D not certain. This CDR3 is built from 12 residues. Trimming shortened V by 2 bases and J by 7 bases, and 9 bases separated the two germline ends. Germline CDR1 and CDR2: SEHNR and FQNEAQ (reference sequence). CDR3 protein: CASSLSPGEQYV. CDR3 DNA: TGTGCCAGCAGCTTATCCCCTGGGGAGCAGTACGTC.

The V call is TRBV11-2, the J call TRBJ2-7; 10 bases are a match to TRBD2. V was clipped by 5 bases and J by 7 bases; unmatched bases: 11. CDR3 length: 15 amino acids. Germline V CDR1 and CDR2: SGHAT, FQNNGV. The CDR3 DNA reads TGTGCCAGCAGCCTATCAAGCGGGAGGGCCGAAGAGCAGTACTTC. Its protein product is CASSLSSGRAEEQYF. Supplemented by reference TRBV11-2 and TRBJ2-7, the full variable domain reads EAGVAQSPRYKIIEKRQSVAFWCNPISGHATLYWYQQILGQGPKLLIQFQNNGVVDDSQLPKDRFSAERLKGVDSTLKIQPAKLEDSAVYLCASSLSSGRAEEQYFGPGTRLTVT.

This clonotype came up once. This chain links TRBV18 with TRBJ2-2, with D uncertain. CDR3 length: 11 amino acids. V lost 6 bases and J 3 bases, leaving 2 bases between the germline ends. Germline CDR1 KGHSH, CDR2 LQKENI. CDR3 region: CASSDTGELFF. The CDR3 bases are TGTGCCAGCTCCGACACCGGGGAGCTGTTTTTT.

The J gene is TRBJ1-6, the V gene TRBV28; D is undetermined. The CDR3 has 13 amino acids. CDR1 and CDR2 from the germline V gene are MDHEN and SYDVKM. The V and J ends lost 2 bases and 9 bases respectively, with 8 bases between them. The CDR3 nucleotides are TGTGCCAGCAGTTTAGACAATAGTTCACCCCTCCACTTT. Translated, it gives CASSLDNSSPLHF.

V and J are TRBV20-1 and TRBJ2-1, with 10 bases fitting TRBD2. Trimming at V came to 0 bases and at J to 3 bases, leaving 2 bases not matched to a gene. CDR1 is DFQATT, CDR2 SNEGSKA, per germline (reference sequence). This CDR3 region has 15 residues. The CDR3 protein is CSARDLAGDYNEQFF. In nucleotides, the CDR3 is TGCAGTGCTAGAGATCTAGCGGGAGACTACAATGAGCAGTTCTTC.

CDR3 sequence: CASSPWAGRDDGYTF. CDR3 sequence (DNA): TGTGCCAGCAGTCCTTGGGCAGGGCGGGACGATGGCTACACCTTC. This chain joins TRBV2 and TRBJ1-2, with D perhaps matching TRBD1 (5 bases). V was clipped by 5 bases and J by 6 bases, with 19 bases between them. This CDR3 is built from 15 residues. The germline V gene encodes CDR1 SNHLY and CDR2 FYNNEI.

This clonotype showed up just once. This chain uses TRBV20-1 with TRBJ1-5; D uncertain. This CDR3 has 11 residues. V was shortened by 3 bases and J by 6 bases, with 6 bases between the two germline ends. CDR1 and CDR2 from the germline V gene are DFQATT and SNEGSKA (reference sequence). The CDR3 here is CSASGGQPQHF. CDR3 nucleotides: TGCAGTGCTAGTGGTGGTCAGCCCCAGCATTTT.

The chain recombines TRBV28 with TRBJ1-1; unclear D gene. The V and J ends lost 4 bases and 0 bases respectively, with 3 bases between them. The CDR3 extends over 12 amino acids. From germline, CDR1 is MDHEN and CDR2 SYDVKM. CDR3 DNA sequence: TGTGCCAGCAGTTCGATGAACACTGAAGCTTTCTTT. It encodes CASSSMNTEAFF.

The chain employs TRBV6-1 and TRBJ2-2; D unresolved. The CDR3 runs 13 residues. The germline gives CDR1 MNHNS, CDR2 SASEGT. Trimming took off 3 bases at V and 6 bases at J, with 8 bases between the two ends. CDR3 amino acids: CASSDVGSGELFF. For the CDR3, the DNA is TGTGCCAGCAGTGATGTAGGGTCCGGGGAGCTGTTTTTT.